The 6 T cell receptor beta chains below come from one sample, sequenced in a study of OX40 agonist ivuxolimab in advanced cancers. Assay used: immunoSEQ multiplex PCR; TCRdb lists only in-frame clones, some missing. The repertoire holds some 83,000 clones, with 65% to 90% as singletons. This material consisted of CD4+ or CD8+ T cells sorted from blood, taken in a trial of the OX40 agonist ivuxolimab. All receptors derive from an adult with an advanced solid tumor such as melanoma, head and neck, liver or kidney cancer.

The CDR3 sequence is CASGQGPANYGYTF. The DNA for the CDR3 is TGTGCCAGTGGACAGGGACCCGCTAACTATGGCTACACCTTC. The genes are TRBV19 and TRBJ1-2; 8 bases align to TRBD1. The CDR3 is 14 amino acids. After removal of 8 bases from V and 0 bases from J, the junction contained 5 bases not matched to a gene. Germline-derived CDR1 and CDR2 are LNHDA and SQIVND (reference sequence).

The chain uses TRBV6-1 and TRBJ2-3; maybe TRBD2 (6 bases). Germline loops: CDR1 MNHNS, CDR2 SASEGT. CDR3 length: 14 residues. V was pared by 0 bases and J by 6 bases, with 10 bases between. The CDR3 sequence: CASSEAGGVDTQYF. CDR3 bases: TGTGCCAGCAGTGAAGCGGGAGGAGTTGATACGCAGTATTTT.

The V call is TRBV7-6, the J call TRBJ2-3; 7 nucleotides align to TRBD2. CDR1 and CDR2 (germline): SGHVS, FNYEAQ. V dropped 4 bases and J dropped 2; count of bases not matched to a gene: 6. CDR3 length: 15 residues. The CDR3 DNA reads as TGTGCCAGCAGCTCAGGGACTACCCACACAGATACGCAGTATTTT. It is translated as CASSSGTTHTDTQYF.

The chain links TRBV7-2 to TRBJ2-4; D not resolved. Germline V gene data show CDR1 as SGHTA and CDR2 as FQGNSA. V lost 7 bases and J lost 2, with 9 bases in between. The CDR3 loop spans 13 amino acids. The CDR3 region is CASMGSSKNIQYF. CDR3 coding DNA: TGTGCCAGCATGGGTTCGTCCAAAAACATTCAGTACTTC.

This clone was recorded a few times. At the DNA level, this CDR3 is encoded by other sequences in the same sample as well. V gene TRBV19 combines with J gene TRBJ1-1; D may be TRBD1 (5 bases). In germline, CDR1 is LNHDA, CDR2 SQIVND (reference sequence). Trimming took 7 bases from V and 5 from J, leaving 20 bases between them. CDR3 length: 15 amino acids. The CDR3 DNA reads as TGTGCCAGTATCCCTCCCGGGTCCTGGGGGACTGAAGCTTTCTTT. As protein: CASIPPGSWGTEAFF.

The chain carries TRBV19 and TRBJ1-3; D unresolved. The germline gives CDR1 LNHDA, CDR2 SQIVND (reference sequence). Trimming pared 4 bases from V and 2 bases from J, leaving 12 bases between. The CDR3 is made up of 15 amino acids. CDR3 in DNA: TGTGCCAGTAGTAAGAACAGCGGAACTGGAAACACCATATATTTT. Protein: CASSKNSGTGNTIYF. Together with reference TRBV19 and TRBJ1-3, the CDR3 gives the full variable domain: DGGITQSPKYLFRKEGQNVTLSCEQNLNHDAMYWYRQDPGQGLRLIYYSQIVNDFQKGDIAEGYSVSREKKESFPLTVTSAQKNPTAFYLCASSKNSGTGNTIYFGEGSWLTVV.